These T cell receptor beta chains were read from a single sample in a study of identifying expanded T cells in peripheral blood. TCRdb's copy holds only in-frame clones and misses some; the assay was immunoSEQ multiplex PCR. The sample shows 100,000 to 150,000 clones, around 88% of them seen only once. Input material: blood. The receptors here all came from a person aged 18-70 years in good health. Each CDR3 is given with its conserved first and last residue. The D gene is left open where the match is weak.

CDR3 protein	J gene	V gene	D gene
CASSEEVGWSEQFF	TRBJ2-1	TRBV6-1	.
CASSQTTSGGSYEQYF	TRBJ2-7	TRBV6-6	TRBD2
CASNQPGTSGRNEQFF	TRBJ2-1	TRBV19	TRBD2
CASSQEWSVYNEQFF	TRBJ2-1	TRBV4-3	.
CASSQNWLDYGYTF	TRBJ1-2	TRBV27	.
CASSEDLLNTEAFF	TRBJ1-1	TRBV9	.
CASSEGARRTGELFF	TRBJ2-2	TRBV2	.
CATSRPRRVSQETQYF	TRBJ2-5	TRBV15	.
CASSLVLGDYTF	TRBJ1-2	TRBV5-4	.
CASRTGQGGYEQYF	TRBJ2-7	TRBV28	TRBD1
CASSRVSSGQGVPRAQFF	TRBJ2-1	TRBV27	TRBD1
CASKPLGEGTETQYF	TRBJ2-5	TRBV5-1	TRBD2
CASSPRTGGYEQYF	TRBJ2-7	TRBV7-9	TRBD1
CASSWGPGHLVNTEAFF	TRBJ1-1	TRBV5-5	.
CASSPRQSTDTQYF	TRBJ2-3	TRBV11-2	.
CASIQGAQETQYF	TRBJ2-5	TRBV6-1	TRBD1